A selection of T cell receptor beta chains follows, all from one sample in a study of T cells after yellow fever vaccination. One entry per CDR3 protein results from TCRdb running MiXCR on the 5' RACE reads. This sample has 500,000 to 650,000 distinct CDR3 sequences; approximately 13% occur once, and the top ten carry just under 15%. The sequencing here drew on PBMCs, taken on the day of the yellow fever booster vaccination. The receptor source for this set is a man aged 25 to 45 who received the YFV17D yellow fever vaccine. Each CDR3 is given with its conserved first and last residue.

CDR3aa: CASSLSPSKDYNEQFF
len: 16
v_gene: TRBV7-6

CDR3aa: CAPSPEGEGLWSTDTQYF
len: 18
v_gene: TRBV5-1

CDR3aa: CASSQGDRGYEQYF
len: 14
v_gene: TRBV3-1

CDR3aa: CASNPLAGPSTDTQYF
len: 16
v_gene: TRBV5-4

CDR3aa: CASSHDISSYNEQFF
len: 15
v_gene: TRBV7-2

CDR3aa: CSARGLLAGDYEQYF
len: 15
v_gene: TRBV20-1

CDR3aa: CASSPSDNEQFF
len: 12
v_gene: TRBV18

CDR3aa: CASSVPPGGTGELFF
len: 15
v_gene: TRBV7-2

CDR3aa: CASSYSASATDTQYF
len: 15
v_gene: TRBV6-2/TRBV6-3

CDR3aa: CAISEPLLRTSGRGGEQYF
len: 19
v_gene: TRBV10-3

CDR3aa: CASSLSRPSSTGELFF
len: 16
v_gene: TRBV7-9

CDR3aa: CSASGSSYNEQFF
len: 13
v_gene: TRBV20-1

CDR3aa: CASSGTGASGYTF
len: 13
v_gene: TRBV9

CDR3aa: CASSYSTTGGKGEQFF
len: 16
v_gene: TRBV6-5

CDR3aa: CASSPQPGVPGELFF
len: 15
v_gene: TRBV19

CDR3aa: CASRLLDGNEQYF
len: 13
v_gene: TRBV27

CDR3aa: CASSATGGLAKNIQYF
len: 16
v_gene: TRBV4-3

CDR3aa: CASSFRQGTSGSPYEQYF
len: 18
v_gene: TRBV11-2

CDR3aa: CASSLASSGRETQYF
len: 15
v_gene: TRBV7-6

CDR3aa: CASSKPLGPPFYNEQFF
len: 17
v_gene: TRBV21-1

CDR3aa: CSARSQGGIYEQYF
len: 14
v_gene: TRBV20-1

CDR3aa: CASSPPQGGVETQYF
len: 15
v_gene: TRBV18

CDR3aa: CASTGLAGGADTQYF
len: 15
v_gene: TRBV7-2

CDR3aa: CSVTRGGTGELFF
len: 13
v_gene: TRBV29-1

CDR3aa: CASSKGDSTKPYEQYF
len: 16
v_gene: TRBV21-1

CDR3aa: CASRTGTPVPIYEQYF
len: 16
v_gene: TRBV6-1

CDR3aa: CASRESTRRKTQYF
len: 14
v_gene: TRBV25-1

CDR3aa: CASSRGLAGSTGELFF
len: 16
v_gene: TRBV3-1

CDR3aa: CAWTDLGREAYNEQFF
len: 16
v_gene: TRBV30

CDR3aa: CATSDRTSGSWETQYF
len: 16
v_gene: TRBV24-1

CDR3aa: CASNKRGQGGYEQYF
len: 15
v_gene: TRBV27

CDR3aa: CASSFRTTLLEQYF
len: 14
v_gene: TRBV28